These T cell receptor beta chains were read from a single sample in a study of cytomegalovirus exposure and HLA in healthy donors. Some clones are missing from TCRdb's copy, which holds only in-frame ones; the method was immunoSEQ multiplex PCR. The data show around 70,000 clones, roughly 70% seen once. Material for sequencing was PBMCs. The receptor set was obtained from a man aged 70-80 years in good health and CMV-seronegative. CDR3s include the opening cysteine and the closing phenylalanine or tryptophan. The D gene is left open where the match is weak. Part of the rows lack a size; the others show once, few, many or a class for expanded clones.

clone_size j_call d_call v_call cdr3_aa cdr3_nt
. TRBJ2-7 . TRBV4-3 CASSQETEAYEQYF TGCGCCAGCAGCCAAGAAACGGAGGCCTACGAGCAGTACTTC
few TRBJ1-6 . TRBV4-3 CASSPSWTDNSPLHF TGCGCCAGCAGCCCCAGTTGGACAGATAATTCACCCCTCCACTTT
. TRBJ1-4 . TRBV18 CASSPPNIRVHVPATNEKLFF TGTGCCAGCTCACCACCGAATATCCGAGTCCATGTCCCCGCAACTAATGAAAAACTGTTTTTT
. TRBJ2-7 . TRBV27 CASSLSREDEQYF TGTGCCAGCAGTTTATCGCGCGAGGACGAGCAGTACTTC
. TRBJ2-6 . TRBV7-2 CASSLASGLRTF TGTGCCAGCAGCTTAGCGTCAGGCCTGCGGACTTTC
. TRBJ1-2 TRBD1 TRBV14 CASSQRGLLGYTF TGTGCCAGCAGCCAGAGGGGGCTTCTTGGCTACACCTTC
. TRBJ2-1 TRBD1 TRBV9 CASSPGTGLNEQFF TGTGCCAGCAGCCCCGGGACAGGGCTCAATGAGCAGTTCTTC
. TRBJ1-2 . TRBV19 CASSFTGNYGYTF TGTGCCAGTAGTTTTACAGGGAACTATGGCTACACCTTC
. TRBJ1-6 . TRBV30 CAWSAGSSANSPLHF TGTGCCTGGAGTGCAGGCAGCTCTGCTAATTCACCCCTCCACTTT
once TRBJ1-6 TRBD1 TRBV19 CASSRGTEGNSPLHF TGTGCCAGTAGTCGCGGGACAGAAGGCAATTCACCCCTCCACTTT
. TRBJ2-5 TRBD2 TRBV9 CASSVGAGGHQETQYF TGTGCCAGCAGCGTAGGGGCGGGGGGGCACCAAGAGACCCAGTACTTC
. TRBJ2-2 . TRBV6-5 CASTLDRDTGELFF TGTGCCAGCACCTTGGACAGAGACACCGGGGAGCTGTTTTTT
few TRBJ1-1 . TRBV5-6 CASSFRQAEAFF TGTGCCAGCAGCTTTCGACAGGCTGAAGCTTTCTTT
. TRBJ2-7 . TRBV5-1 CASSYTGYEQYF TGCGCCAGCAGCTACACAGGGTACGAGCAGTACTTC
once TRBJ2-7 . TRBV5-1 CASSLFGSSYEQYF TGCGCCAGCAGCTTGTTCGGGAGCTCCTACGAGCAGTACTTC
. TRBJ1-4 . TRBV6-1 CASSVPPGTTNEKLFF TGTGCCAGCAGTGTTCCTCCCGGGACAACTAATGAAAAACTGTTTTTT
. TRBJ2-1 TRBD2 TRBV9 CASSGTSGSVDEQFF TGTGCCAGCAGCGGTACTAGCGGGAGTGTCGATGAGCAGTTCTTC
. TRBJ2-5 TRBD1 TRBV18 CASSLGQAQETQYF TGTGCCAGCTCACTAGGACAGGCCCAAGAGACCCAGTACTTC
once TRBJ1-6 TRBD1 TRBV2 CASSTGTEHTPLHF TGTGCCAGCAGTACCGGGACAGAACATACACCCCTCCACTTT
. TRBJ2-3 TRBD2 TRBV11-3 CASSPGLAAYTDTQYF TGTGCCAGCAGCCCCGGACTAGCGGCTTACACAGATACGCAGTATTTT
few TRBJ1-1 . TRBV2 CASRKERGEAFF TGTGCCAGCAGGAAGGAAAGGGGTGAAGCTTTCTTT
once TRBJ2-5 TRBD1 TRBV29-1 CSGTTGRETQYF TGCAGCGGGACGACAGGGCGGGAGACCCAGTACTTC
few TRBJ2-1 . TRBV7-2 CASSDSPTTGIEQFF TGTGCCAGCAGCGATAGCCCAACTACAGGGATTGAGCAGTTCTTC
medium-sized TRBJ2-7 TRBD1 TRBV7-9 CASSLGGQVEQYF TGTGCCAGCAGCTTAGGGGGACAGGTCGAGCAGTACTTC
. TRBJ2-2 . TRBV6-5 CASSYVGGITGELFF TGTGCCAGCAGTTACGTGGGGGGAATTACCGGGGAGCTGTTTTTT
. TRBJ2-2 . TRBV6-5 CASSYGLATGELFF TGTGCCAGCAGTTACGGATTAGCTACCGGGGAGCTGTTTTTT
few TRBJ1-4 . TRBV4-1 CASSQDATGSGEKLFF TGCGCCAGCAGCCAAGACGCGACAGGTTCGGGTGAAAAACTGTTTTTT
few TRBJ1-5 . TRBV7-2 CASSKGLGDNQPQHF TGTGCCAGCAGCAAAGGGTTAGGGGACAATCAGCCCCAGCATTTT
. TRBJ1-2 TRBD1 TRBV15 CATSRVEGALYGYTF TGTGCCACCAGCAGAGTCGAGGGGGCCCTCTATGGCTACACCTTC
few TRBJ1-1 . TRBV10-1 CASSESWRIGSMNTEAFF TGCGCCAGCAGTGAGTCGTGGCGGATCGGGTCCATGAACACTGAAGCTTTCTTT
few TRBJ2-2 TRBD2 TRBV14 CASSRTGGPTGELFF TGTGCCAGCAGCCGGACGGGAGGGCCGACCGGGGAGCTGTTTTTT
. TRBJ1-4 . TRBV11-2 CASSLAGMGNEKLFF TGTGCCAGCAGCTTAGCCGGGATGGGTAATGAAAAACTGTTTTTT
few TRBJ2-5 TRBD2 TRBV28 CASGLASGGKETQYF TGTGCCAGCGGCCTGGCTAGCGGGGGTAAGGAGACCCAGTACTTC
. TRBJ1-5 . TRBV7-2 CASSQVVNQPQHF TGTGCCAGCAGCCAAGTAGTGAATCAGCCCCAGCATTTT
. TRBJ2-7 TRBD1 TRBV6-6 CASSYAGTGGAEQYF TGTGCCAGCAGTTACGCCGGGACAGGAGGGGCCGAGCAGTACTTC
. TRBJ2-7 TRBD1 TRBV5-4 CATGLDRGYEQYF TGTGCCACCGGACTGGACAGGGGGTACGAGCAGTACTTC
. TRBJ1-5 TRBD1 TRBV2 CASSLDRGSNQPQHF TGTGCCAGCAGTCTGGACAGGGGGAGCAATCAGCCCCAGCATTTT
. TRBJ2-7 . TRBV7-2 CASSSQEGRYEQYF TGTGCCAGCAGCTCGCAGGAGGGCCGCTACGAGCAGTACTTC
. TRBJ2-7 TRBD1 TRBV5-8 CASSPNRGSYEQYF TGTGCCAGCAGCCCGAACAGGGGCTCCTACGAGCAGTACTTC
large TRBJ2-7 . TRBV6-6 CASSSPTAYEQYF TGTGCCAGCAGTTCCCCGACAGCCTACGAGCAGTACTTC
. TRBJ2-5 TRBD1 TRBV7-2 CASSGDRGRGTQYF TGTGCCAGCAGCGGAGACAGGGGGCGAGGGACCCAGTACTTC
few TRBJ2-7 TRBD1 TRBV6-1 CASSEMRWDRGFHEQYF TGTGCCAGCAGTGAAATGAGATGGGACAGGGGCTTCCACGAGCAGTACTTC
. TRBJ2-1 TRBD1 TRBV11-2 CASSSGQGGGEQFF TGTGCCAGCAGCTCGGGACAGGGGGGTGGTGAGCAGTTCTTC
. TRBJ1-6 TRBD1 TRBV6-6 CASRPGQENSPLHF TGTGCCAGCAGACCGGGACAGGAAAATTCACCCCTCCACTTT
. TRBJ1-5 . TRBV6-6 CASIRQGNQPQHF TGTGCCAGCATACGACAGGGCAATCAGCCCCAGCATTTT
. TRBJ2-5 TRBD2 TRBV2 CASSSRGVREGDETQYF TGTGCCAGCAGTTCCCGGGGGGTGCGGGAGGGCGACGAGACCCAGTACTTC
. TRBJ2-3 TRBD1 TRBV5-4 CASSPGQGTDTQYF TGTGCCAGCAGCCCGGGACAGGGGACAGATACGCAGTATTTT
. TRBJ1-2 . TRBV5-6 CASSLWGDYGYTF TGTGCCAGCAGCTTGTGGGGGGACTATGGCTACACCTTC
. TRBJ2-4 TRBD2 TRBV30 CAWGGGMGRIQYF TGTGCCTGGGGCGGGGGGATGGGCCGAATTCAGTACTTC